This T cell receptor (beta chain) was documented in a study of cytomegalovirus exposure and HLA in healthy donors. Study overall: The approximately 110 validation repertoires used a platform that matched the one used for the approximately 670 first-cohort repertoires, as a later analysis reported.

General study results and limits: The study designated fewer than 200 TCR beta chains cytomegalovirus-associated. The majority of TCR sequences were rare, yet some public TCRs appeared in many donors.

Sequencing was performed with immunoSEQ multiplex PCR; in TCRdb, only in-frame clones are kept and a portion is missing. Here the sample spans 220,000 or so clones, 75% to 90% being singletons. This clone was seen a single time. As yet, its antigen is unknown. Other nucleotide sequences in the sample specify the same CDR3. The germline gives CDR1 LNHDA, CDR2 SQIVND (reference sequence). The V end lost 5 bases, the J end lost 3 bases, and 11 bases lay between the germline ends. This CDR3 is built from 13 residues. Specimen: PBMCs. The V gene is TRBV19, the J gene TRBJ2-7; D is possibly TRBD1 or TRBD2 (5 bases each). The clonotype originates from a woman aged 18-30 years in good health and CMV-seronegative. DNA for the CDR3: TGTGCCAGTAGTTCGGGACGGCGCTACGAGCAGTACTTC. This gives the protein CASSSGRRYEQYF.